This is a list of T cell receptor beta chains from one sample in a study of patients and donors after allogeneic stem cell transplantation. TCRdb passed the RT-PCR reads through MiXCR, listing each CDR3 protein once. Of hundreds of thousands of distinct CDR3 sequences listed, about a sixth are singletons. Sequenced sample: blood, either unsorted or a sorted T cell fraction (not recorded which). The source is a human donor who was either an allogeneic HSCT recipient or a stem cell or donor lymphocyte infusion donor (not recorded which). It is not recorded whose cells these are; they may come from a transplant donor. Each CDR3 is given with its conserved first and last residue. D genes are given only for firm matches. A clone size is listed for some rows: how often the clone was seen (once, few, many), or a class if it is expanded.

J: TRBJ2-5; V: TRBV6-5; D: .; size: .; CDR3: CASSSWGSQYF; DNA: TGTGCCAGCAGTTCCTGGGGGTCCCAGTACTTC
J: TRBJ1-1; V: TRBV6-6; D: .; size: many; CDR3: CASRGRENTEAFF; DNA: TGTGCCAGCAGGGGACGGGAGAACACTGAAGCTTTCTTT
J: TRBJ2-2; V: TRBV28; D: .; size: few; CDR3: CASSFRLESGELFF; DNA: TGTGCCAGCAGTTTTCGACTAGAATCCGGGGAGCTGTTTTTT
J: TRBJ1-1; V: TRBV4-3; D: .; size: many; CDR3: CASSRSIPIGRNTEAFF; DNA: TGCGCCAGCAGCCGGTCAATCCCGATCGGGCGTAACACTGAAGCTTTCTTT
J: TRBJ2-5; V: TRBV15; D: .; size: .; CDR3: CATSRPRPGRGETQYF; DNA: TGTGCCACCAGCAGACCACGGCCCGGGAGAGGGGAGACCCAGTACTTC
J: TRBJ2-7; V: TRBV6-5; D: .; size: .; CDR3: CASSYSNSYEQYF; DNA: TGTGCCAGCAGTTACTCGAACTCCTACGAGCAGTACTTC
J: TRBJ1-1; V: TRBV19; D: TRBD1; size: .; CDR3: CASLRDRGPSEAFF; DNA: TGTGCCAGCCTCCGGGACAGGGGGCCATCTGAAGCTTTCTTT
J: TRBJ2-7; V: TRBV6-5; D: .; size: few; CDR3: CASSYSSGVSYEQYF; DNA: TGTGCCAGCAGTTACTCGAGTGGAGTCTCCTACGAGCAGTACTTC
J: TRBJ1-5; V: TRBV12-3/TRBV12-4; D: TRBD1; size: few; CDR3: CASSAGQGANQPQHF; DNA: TGTGCCAGCAGTGCAGGACAGGGGGCAAACCAGCCCCAGCATTTT
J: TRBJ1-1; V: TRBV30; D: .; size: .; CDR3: CAWSVNRDTEAFF; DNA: TGTGCCTGGAGTGTTAATAGGGACACTGAAGCTTTCTTT
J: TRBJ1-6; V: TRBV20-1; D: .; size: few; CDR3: CSAPSSSYNSPLHF; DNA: TGCAGTGCCCCGTCCAGCTCCTATAATTCACCCCTCCACTTT
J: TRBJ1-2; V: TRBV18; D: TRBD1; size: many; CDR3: CASSLDRVNYGYTF; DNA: TGTGCCAGCAGCCTGGACAGGGTCAACTATGGCTACACCTTC
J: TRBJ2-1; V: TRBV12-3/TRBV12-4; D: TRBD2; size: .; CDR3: CASSFGSLAGGGEQFF; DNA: TGTGCCAGCAGTTTCGGTTCTCTAGCGGGGGGCGGAGAGCAGTTCTTC
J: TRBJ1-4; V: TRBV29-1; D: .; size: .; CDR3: CSVVEAANNEKLFF; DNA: TGCAGCGTTGTCGAGGCAGCCAATAATGAAAAACTGTTTTTT
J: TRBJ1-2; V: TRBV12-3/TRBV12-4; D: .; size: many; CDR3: CASTLTAYGYTF; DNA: TGTGCCAGCACCCTGACGGCCTATGGCTACACCTTC
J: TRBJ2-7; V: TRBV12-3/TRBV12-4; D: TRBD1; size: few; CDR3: CASSRKTGTGGSYEQYF; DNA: TGTGCCAGCAGCCGTAAAACCGGGACAGGGGGCTCCTACGAGCAGTACTTC
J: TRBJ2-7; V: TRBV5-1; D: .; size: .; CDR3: CASSPDWSEEQYF; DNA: TGCGCCAGCAGCCCGGACTGGAGCGAAGAGCAGTACTTC
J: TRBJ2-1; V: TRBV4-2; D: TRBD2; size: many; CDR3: CASSQEEASGYNEQFF; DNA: TGTGCCAGCAGCCAAGAGGAGGCTAGCGGCTACAATGAGCAGTTCTTC
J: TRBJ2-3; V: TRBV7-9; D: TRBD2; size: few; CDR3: CASSSAGVATDTQYF; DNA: TGTGCCAGCAGCTCAGCGGGGGTTGCCACAGATACGCAGTATTTT
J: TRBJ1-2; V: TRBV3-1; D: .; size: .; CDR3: CASSQGPGWYGYTF; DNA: TGTGCCAGCAGCCAAGGTCCGGGCTGGTATGGCTACACCTTC
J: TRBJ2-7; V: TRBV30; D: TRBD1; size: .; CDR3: CAWSVGQVTYEQYF; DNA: TGTGCCTGGAGTGTGGGACAGGTAACCTACGAGCAGTACTTC
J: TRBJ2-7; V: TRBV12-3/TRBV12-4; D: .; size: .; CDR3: CASSFGARGAEQYF; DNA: TGTGCCAGCAGTTTTGGGGCCCGAGGGGCCGAGCAGTACTTC
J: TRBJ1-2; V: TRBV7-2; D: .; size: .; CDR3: CASSLEGVGLSGYTF; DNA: TGTGCCAGCAGCTTAGAGGGGGTGGGTCTTTCTGGCTACACCTTC
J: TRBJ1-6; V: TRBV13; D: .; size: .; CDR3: CASSLGRGASPLHF; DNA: TGTGCCAGCAGCTTAGGCCGGGGGGCATCACCCCTCCACTTT
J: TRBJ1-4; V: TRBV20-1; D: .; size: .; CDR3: CSARDPGGGEKLFF; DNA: TGCAGTGCTAGAGATCCCGGGGGTGGGGAAAAACTGTTTTTT
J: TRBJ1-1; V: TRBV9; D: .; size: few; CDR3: CASSVGTLNTEAFF; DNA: TGTGCCAGCAGCGTCGGCACACTGAACACTGAAGCTTTCTTT
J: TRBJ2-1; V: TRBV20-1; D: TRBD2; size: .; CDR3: CSAGLADGSYNEQFF; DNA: TGCAGTGCTGGTCTAGCGGATGGCTCCTACAATGAGCAGTTCTTC
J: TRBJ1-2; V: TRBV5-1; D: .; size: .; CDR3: CASRRGDYGYTF; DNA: TGCGCCAGCAGGCGGGGTGACTATGGCTACACCTTC
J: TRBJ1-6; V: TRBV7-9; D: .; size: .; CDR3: CASSLVPENSPLHF; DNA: TGTGCCAGCAGCTTAGTGCCTGAAAATTCACCCCTCCACTTT
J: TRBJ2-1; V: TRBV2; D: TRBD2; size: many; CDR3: CATSSGGTPGREQFF; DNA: TGTGCCACCTCTAGCGGGGGGACCCCTGGTAGAGAGCAGTTCTTC
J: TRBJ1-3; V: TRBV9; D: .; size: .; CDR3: CASSGSGGIGNTIYF; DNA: TGTGCCAGCAGCGGAAGTGGGGGCATTGGAAACACCATATATTTT
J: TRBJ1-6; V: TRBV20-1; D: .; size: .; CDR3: CSARDRVSSYNSPLHF; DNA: TGCAGTGCTAGAGATCGAGTTAGCTCCTATAATTCACCCCTCCACTTT
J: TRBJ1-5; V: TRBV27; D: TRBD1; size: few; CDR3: CASSPNRGHRGGQPQHF; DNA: TGTGCCAGCAGCCCAAACCGGGGCCACAGGGGTGGCCAGCCCCAGCATTTT
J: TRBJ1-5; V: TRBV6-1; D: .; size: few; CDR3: CASSRGGWQPQHF; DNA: TGTGCCAGCTCCCGAGGTGGATGGCAGCCCCAGCATTTT
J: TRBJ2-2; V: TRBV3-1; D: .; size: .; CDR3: CASSPRTPLNTGELFF; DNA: TGTGCCAGCAGCCCTCGAACCCCTTTAAACACCGGGGAGCTGTTTTTT
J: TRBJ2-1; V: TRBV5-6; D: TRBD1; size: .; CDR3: CTSSPQGHGEQFF; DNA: TGTACCAGCAGTCCACAGGGGCATGGTGAGCAGTTCTTC
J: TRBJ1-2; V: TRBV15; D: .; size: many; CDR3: CATSGGTRTNYGYTF; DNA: TGTGCCACCAGCGGCGGGACACGTACTAACTATGGCTACACCTTC
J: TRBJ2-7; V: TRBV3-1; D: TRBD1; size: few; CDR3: CASSLTGLGYEQYF; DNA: TGTGCCAGCAGCCTGACAGGGTTAGGGTACGAGCAGTACTTC
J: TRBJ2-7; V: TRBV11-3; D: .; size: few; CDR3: CASSSQGASEQYF; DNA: TGTGCCAGCAGCTCCCAGGGAGCGAGCGAGCAGTACTTC
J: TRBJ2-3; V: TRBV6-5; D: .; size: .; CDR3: CASSYTGSTDTQYF; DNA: TGTGCCAGCAGTTACACGGGGAGCACAGATACGCAGTATTTT
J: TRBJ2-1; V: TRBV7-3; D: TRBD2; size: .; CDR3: CASSQVASGIDEQFF; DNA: TGTGCCAGCAGCCAGGTCGCTAGCGGGATTGATGAGCAGTTCTTC
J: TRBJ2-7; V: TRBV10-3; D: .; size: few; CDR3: CAIHPGPGSYEQYF; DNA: TGTGCCATACACCCCGGGCCCGGTTCCTACGAGCAGTACTTC
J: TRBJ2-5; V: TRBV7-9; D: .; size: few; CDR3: CASSLRTGGSETQYF; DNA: TGTGCCAGCAGCTTACGGACAGGCGGGAGTGAGACCCAGTACTTC
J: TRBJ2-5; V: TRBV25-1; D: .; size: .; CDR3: CASSEGILRETQYF; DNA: TGTGCCAGCAGTGAGGGTATCCTCCGGGAGACCCAGTACTTC
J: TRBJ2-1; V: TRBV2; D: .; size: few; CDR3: CASSLLGQFF; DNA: TGTGCCAGCAGTCTACTGGGGCAGTTCTTC